Listed here are 15 T cell receptor beta chains from one sample, sequenced in a study of spatial heterogeneity in lung cancer (dated by TCRdb to the late 2010s). The label giving this sample's time point can be read as: sample taken at primary tumor resection. TCR sequencing used whole RNA extracted from tumor and nontumor lung tissue, or from cryopreserved PBMC samples, without cell sorting. Libraries were made using 5' RACE. The sequencer was a NextSeq 500. TCRdb applied fastp at Q25 and MiXCR to the public reads, then kept only in-frame beta chains. A single entry per CDR3 protein holds the most common genes and DNA from its merged rows. Present in this sample are 82,000 or so distinct CDR3 sequences, roughly 13% of which were seen just once. The ten largest clones take up 4.6% of the sample. Source: PBMCs, taken at surgery. These receptors originate from a male donor with early-stage non-small cell lung cancer.

This chain uses TRBV20-1 with TRBJ1-3; 9 bases map to TRBD1. Per germline, CDR1 DFQATT and CDR2 SNEGSKA (reference sequence). The V gene end was trimmed by 1 base and the J gene end by 8 bases; junction bases not matched to a gene: 6. The CDR3 runs to 14 residues. The CDR3 loop reads CSARAIQGADTIYF. CDR3 DNA sequence: TGCAGTGCTAGAGCGATACAGGGGGCGGACACCATATATTTT.

The chain couples TRBV27 to TRBJ1-1; 8 bases are a match to TRBD1. V trimming: 6 bases; J trimming: 5 bases; junction bases outside the gene matches: 2. The V gene's germline CDR1 is MNHEY and CDR2 SMNVEV (reference sequence). This CDR3 contains 12 residues. DNA for the CDR3: TGTGCCAGCAGCAGACAGGGGACTGAAGCTTTCTTT. Protein sequence: CASSRQGTEAFF.

This chain uses TRBV2 with TRBJ1-2, with TRBD1 as a possible D gene (6 bases). V was trimmed by 6 bases and J by 4 bases, leaving 9 bases between them. The CDR3 covers 12 residues. Germline CDR1 and CDR2: SNHLY and FYNNEI. The DNA of the CDR3 is TGTGCCAGCAGACAGGGAACCTATGGCTACACCTTC. Protein sequence: CASRQGTYGYTF.

The table lists this clonotype with many counts. The rearrangement links TRBV11-1 to TRBJ1-6, with TRBD1 identical over 12 bases. The CDR3 runs to 16 residues. Losses at the gene ends were 3 bases for V and 9 bases for J; bases not matched to a gene: 6. The germline CDR1 and CDR2 sequences are SGHAT and FQDESV (reference sequence). CDR3 coding DNA: TGTGCCAGCAGCTTTTCCCCGGGACAGGGGGCTTCACCCCTCCACTTT. It translates to CASSFSPGQGASPLHF.

This chain links TRBV30 with TRBJ2-5; D is unresolved. V lost 7 bases, J lost 7 bases, and 10 bases lay in between. This CDR3 is 10 amino acids long. Germline assignment: CDR1 GTSNPN and CDR2 SVGIG (reference sequence). The CDR3 DNA reads TGTGCCTCCAGCCAGACGACCCAGTACTTC. Amino acids: CASSQTTQYF.

This clonotype was detected only a few times. The chain couples TRBV27 to TRBJ2-5; D is perhaps TRBD2 (6 bases). Germline V gene lookup returns CDR1 MNHEY and CDR2 SMNVEV (reference sequence). This CDR3 is built from 14 residues. With 1 base removed from V and 2 bases from J, the gap between germline ends came to 8 bases. The CDR3 region is CASSLLEGQETQYF. The CDR3 DNA follows: TGTGCCAGCAGTTTATTGGAGGGTCAAGAGACCCAGTACTTC.

This clonotype has a handful of counts. The chain combines TRBV5-4 with TRBJ2-2; TRBD1 might be the D (6 bases). V was trimmed by 3 bases and J by 7 bases, leaving 16 bases between them. Germline lookup yields CDR1 SGHNT and CDR2 YYREEE (reference sequence). The CDR3 sequence is 15 residues long. CDR3 bases: TGTGCCAGCAGCTCCCCTAGGGGGACCAGCGGGGAGCTGTTTTTT. Translated, it gives CASSSPRGTSGELFF.

This clonotype was counted a few times. The chain links TRBV29-1 to TRBJ2-7; 7 positions agree with TRBD1. Trimming took 7 bases from V and 0 from J; bases not matched to a gene: 3. Per germline, CDR1 SQVTM and CDR2 ANQGSEA. This CDR3 spans 12 amino acids. The CDR3 protein is CSARQGSYEQYF. DNA of the CDR3: TGCAGCGCCAGACAGGGCTCCTACGAGCAGTACTTC.

This clonotype has only a few counts. This chain connects TRBV11-2 to TRBJ1-1; no definite D call. Germline V gene data show CDR1 as SGHAT and CDR2 as FQNNGV. The V end lost 2 bases, the J end lost 2 bases, and 6 bases lay between the germline ends. The CDR3 totals 13 residues. The CDR3 DNA reads as TGTGCCAGCAGCTTAATTCGTAACACTGAAGCTTTCTTT. It specifies CASSLIRNTEAFF.

Many counts were recorded for this clonotype. The gene calls are TRBV24-1 and TRBJ2-1; TRBD2 might be the D (6 bases). The CDR3 has 15 amino acids. The V and J ends lost 3 bases and 0 bases respectively, with 8 bases between them. Germline V gene data show CDR1 as KGHDR and CDR2 as SFDVKD. CDR3 sequence: CATSDSGPSYNEQFF. In DNA form, the CDR3 reads TGTGCCACCAGTGATAGCGGGCCCTCCTACAATGAGCAGTTCTTC.

This clonotype was counted only a few times. The chain recombines TRBV7-9 with TRBJ2-1; D may be TRBD2 (6 bases). V was clipped by 5 bases and J by 10 bases, with 21 bases between them. In germline, CDR1 is SEHNR, CDR2 FQNEAQ (reference sequence). The CDR3 is made up of 15 amino acids. CDR3 region: CASSPPGAAEREQFF. For the CDR3, the DNA is TGTGCCAGCAGCCCCCCGGGAGCAGCCGAGCGGGAGCAGTTCTTC.

A few counts support this clonotype. V is TRBV24-1 and J is TRBJ2-1, with D perhaps matching TRBD1 (7 bases). Trimming took off 4 bases at V and 6 bases at J, with 15 bases between the two ends. Per germline, CDR1 KGHDR and CDR2 SFDVKD. The CDR3 covers 15 residues. The CDR3 loop is CATSDWRGPGNEQFF. The CDR3 DNA reads as TGTGCCACCAGTGACTGGAGGGGGCCGGGCAATGAGCAGTTCTTC.

This clonotype has ten or more counts. This chain connects TRBV10-3 to TRBJ2-5; tentative D call: TRBD1 (5 bases). The CDR3 contains 13 residues. Germline V gene lookup returns CDR1 ENHRY and CDR2 SYGVKD. V gave up 2 bases and J gave up 9 bases, with 13 bases separating them. The CDR3 sequence is CAISEDSQGPQYF. In DNA form, the CDR3 reads TGTGCCATCAGTGAGGACAGTCAGGGTCCCCAGTACTTC.

This clonotype has a handful of counts. The J gene is TRBJ2-1, the V gene TRBV18; the match to TRBD2 covers 7 bases. Trimming removed 2 bases from V and 9 bases from J; junction bases left unmatched: 4. Germline assignment: CDR1 KGHSH and CDR2 LQKENI. This CDR3 contains 13 residues. In DNA, the CDR3 is TGTGCCAGCTCACCAGGGGGGGAGATTGAGCAGTTCTTC. Translating gives CASSPGGEIEQFF.

This clonotype has a count of ten or more. The chain combines TRBV6-2 or TRBV6-3 with TRBJ2-1, with 8 bases identical to TRBD2. Unmatched junction bases numbered 10, after V lost 5 bases and J lost 7 bases. Germline V gene data show CDR1 as MNHEY and CDR2 as SVGEGT. This CDR3 contains 15 residues. The CDR3 nucleotides are TGTGCCAGCAGTCGAAGCGGGAGCGCTAAGAATGAGCAGTTCTTC. It is translated as CASSRSGSAKNEQFF.